Given below is one TCR beta chain in context. The data are from a study of shared clonotypes between healthy human individuals. Using immunoSEQ multiplex PCR, the repertoire was profiled, and TCRdb retains in-frame clones only, with some absent. The repertoire holds roughly 400,000 clones, with around 96% as singletons. The germline V gene has CDR1 SGHDT and CDR2 YYEEEE. The length of the CDR3 is 17 residues. Trimming took off 1 base at V and 0 bases at J, with 17 bases between the two ends. The chain couples TRBV5-6 to TRBJ2-7, with D maybe TRBD2 (5 bases). The source is a man aged 30 to 45 in good health. The source material was memory CD8+ T cells sorted from blood. Documented subset: CD45RO+ cells pooled with CCR7-negative TemRA cells. The CDR3 spells CASSLRGVEVVSYEQYF. The CDR3 DNA is TGTGCCAGCAGCTTGCGGGGTGTGGAGGTGGTCTCCTACGAGCAGTACTTC.